This T cell receptor beta chain was sequenced for a study of blood T cell repertoires in COVID-19. Authors' processing steps: Reference gene primers were amplified, and this amplification served to estimate nucleated cell counts. Clones were read by immunoSEQ multiplex PCR, and TCRdb kept only the in-frame ones, dropping some. V, J and clone size reflect that table, while D and trimming were determined from the DNA. Of about 260,000 clones in the sample, around nine tenths were seen once. V was pared by 6 bases and J by 5 bases, with 6 bases of the junction left unmatched. Germline-derived CDR1 and CDR2 are MNHEY and SVGEGT. This CDR3 is 15 amino acids long.

The clonotype was recovered from a young woman with COVID-19, enrolled during active disease. The sample taken for sequencing was peripheral blood. The rearrangement joins TRBV6-2 or TRBV6-3 to TRBJ2-7; 14 bases agree with TRBD2. In nucleotides, the CDR3 is TGTGCCAGCAGCGTCAGACTAGCGGGAGGGCACGAGCAGTACTTC. This encodes CASSVRLAGGHEQYF.